The source of this TCR beta chain is a study of long-term antiretroviral therapy in people with HIV. On the study more broadly: The oldest samples precede the 2015 immediate-ART recommendation by about a decade.

At the survey level, the v3.0 immunoSEQ assay was run. Method: immunoSEQ multiplex PCR; TCRdb's copy keeps in-frame clones and lacks some. The sample includes about 25,000 clones, roughly 79% of them seen just once. The study's findings and limits: Versus controls, repertoires in people with HIV had narrower CDR3 length ranges.

This clone was detected only once. The antigen is unknown. HIV-positive participants all received treatment in the United States. Every sample had about 1-11 million cryopreserved PBMC in it before DNA extraction. The source of this sequence is a man aged 30 to 45 with HIV. The specimen comprised unsorted PBMCs, sampled 2.1 years after starting antiretroviral therapy.

CDR3 sequence reads: CSVEVLTPQNLETQYF. CDR3 coding DNA: TGCAGCGTTGAAGTGTTAACACCACAAAATCTGGAGACCCAGTACTTC. The chain has TRBV29-1 and TRBJ2-5; D ambiguous. CDR1 and CDR2 (germline): SQVTM, ANQGSEA. The CDR3 extends over 16 amino acids. Trimming pared 1 base from V and 5 bases from J, leaving 20 bases between.